This T cell receptor beta chain was profiled in a study of blood T cell repertoires in COVID-19. Libraries were prepared by immunoSEQ multiplex PCR; TCRdb keeps only in-frame clonotypes and omits some of them. The sample has 120,000 to 150,000 clones, almost 90% seen once. This clone occurred a few times. Material: peripheral blood. This TCR came from a human donor in a cohort sampled during active COVID-19.

Here the CDR3 reads CASSIGQGRGSNQPQHF. Here the CDR3 DNA reads TGTGCCAGTAGTATTGGACAGGGGAGGGGTAGCAATCAGCCCCAGCATTTT. The V and J genes are TRBV19 and TRBJ1-5, with 9 positions matching TRBD1. Losses at the gene ends were 3 bases for V and 0 bases for J; bases not matched to a gene: 6. The length of the CDR3 is 17 residues. Germline CDR1 LNHDA, CDR2 SQIVND (reference sequence).